This T cell receptor (beta chain) originates from a study of T cells in women clearing cervical HPV infection. For the study at large: Blood came at first lesion visit for cases, post-clearance for controls.

Comment on this clone: The read gets to within 3 residues of the CDR3 end, and the germline J gene fills in the rest.

V lost 1 base and J lost 5, with 9 bases in between. The CDR3 totals 14 residues. Germline CDR1 reads MNHNS; CDR2 reads SASEGT. Assay: immunoSEQ multiplex PCR; the TCRdb copy retains only in-frame clones and omits some. The sample table sets out about 25,000 clones. The TCR was taken from a woman aged 18 to 75 with a cervical HPV16 infection that either progressed to CIN3+ or cleared (not recorded which). The sequenced sample was blood buffy coat. This rearrangement joins TRBV6-1 to TRBJ2-1; possible D gene TRBD2, 5 bases. The sequenced CDR3 bases are TGTGCCAGCAGTGAAGGAGCGGAACACAATGAG. Its protein product is CASSEGAEHNE. The entire CDR3 sequence reads CASSEGAEHNEQFF.